Described below is a single T cell receptor beta chain sequence and its context. MiXCR was run by TCRdb on the 5' RACE reads, yielding one entry per CDR3 protein. The sample records approximately 400,000 distinct CDR3 sequences, more than 15% being singletons. This entry belongs to a study of T-cell memory formation after mild COVID-19. V gave up 3 bases and J gave up 3 bases, with 8 bases separating them. CDR1 and CDR2 from the germline V gene are MDHEN and SYDVKM. CDR3 length: 13 amino acids. Sequenced input: PBMCs or a T cell subset sorted from them (not recorded which). This clonotype originated in a man younger than 35 who had mild COVID-19 (a few samples of this study predate the infection). Cell type and time point are not known. The chain recombines TRBV28 with TRBJ1-2; D is possibly TRBD1 (6 bases). The CDR3 region is CASSLRQDYGYTF. CDR3 in DNA: TGTGCCAGCAGTTTGCGACAGGACTATGGCTACACCTTC.